This T cell receptor beta chain was obtained from a study of blood T cell repertoires in COVID-19. Study summary: PBMCs, B-cell-depleted T cells, or T cells were the source of the cDNA or gDNA that made up the material.

Profiling relied on immunoSEQ multiplex PCR, and the TCRdb table lists in-frame clones only, not all of them. The sample lists 200,000 to 250,000 clones, 86% occurring once. CDR3 size: 14 residues. Germline CDR1 reads SGHTA; CDR2 reads FQGNSA. Trimming removed 0 bases from V and 7 bases from J, with 10 bases in between. This chain joins TRBV7-2 and TRBJ1-5; D uncertain. The source is a man aged 80 or over with acute or convalescent COVID-19. Sequenced material: peripheral blood. The CDR3 loop reads CASSLAGRTQPQHF. As DNA, the CDR3 is TGTGCCAGCAGCTTAGCGGGGAGGACGCAGCCCCAGCATTTT.